A single sample gave rise to the 22 T cell receptor beta chains below, sequenced in a study of blood T cell repertoires in COVID-19. Here immunoSEQ multiplex PCR was the method, and the copy in TCRdb shows in-frame clones only, minus some. This sample has more than 50,000 clones, with 88% found just once. The specimen was peripheral blood. These receptors came from a human donor in a cohort sampled during active COVID-19.

This chain connects TRBV21-1 to TRBJ2-3; the table calls TRBD1, which could not be checked here. TRBV21-1 is a pseudogene segment. The length of the CDR3 is 15 residues. The CDR3 loop is CASSKCHSYTDTQYF. The CDR3 DNA reads TGTGCCAGCAGCAAATGCCACAGTTACACAGATACGCAGTATTTT.

The chain links TRBV6-2 or TRBV6-3 to TRBJ2-7; no reliable D call. V was clipped by 4 bases and J by 7 bases, with 11 bases between them. Germline V gene sequence: CDR1 MNHEY, CDR2 SVGEGT. This CDR3 has 12 amino acids. The CDR3 here is CASSSLSREQYF. The CDR3 DNA reads TGTGCCAGCAGTTCCCTGTCCCGGGAGCAGTACTTC.

This clone was recorded once. The J gene is TRBJ2-7, the V gene TRBV5-1; 7 bases are a match to TRBD2. Germline loops: CDR1 SGHRS, CDR2 YFSETQ. The junction had 11 bases not matched to a gene; V was cut back by 4 bases and J by 1 base. The CDR3 is 16 residues long. The CDR3 reads CASSGGGAGESYEQYF. The CDR3 region has the DNA TGCGCCAGCAGCGGAGGAGGCGCGGGAGAGTCCTACGAGCAGTACTTC. The full variable domain, its missing parts supplied by reference TRBV5-1 and TRBJ2-7, is KAGVTQTPRYLIKTRGQQVTLSCSPISGHRSVSWYQQTPGQGLQFLFEYFSETQRNKGNFPGRFSGRQFSNSRSEMNVSTLELGDSALYLCASSGGGAGESYEQYFGPGTRLTVT.

The J gene is TRBJ1-4, the V gene TRBV6-5; 10 nucleotides line up with TRBD1. The V gene's germline CDR1 is MNHEY and CDR2 SVGAGI. This CDR3 spans 14 amino acids. V shed 5 bases, J shed 8 bases, and the junction held 5 bases outside the gene matches. CDR3 bases: TGTGCCAGCAGTACCGGGACAGGGGAAGAAAAACTGTTTTTT. Translated, it gives CASSTGTGEEKLFF.

The rearrangement uses TRBV6-1 and TRBJ1-1; D unclear. Deletions cut 3 bases from V and 6 bases from J, with 11 bases between. This CDR3 spans 13 amino acids. Germline CDR1 MNHNS, CDR2 SASEGT. Here the CDR3 reads CASSEYPPAEAFF. In nucleotides, the CDR3 is TGTGCCAGCAGTGAGTACCCGCCAGCTGAAGCTTTCTTT.

The rearrangement joins TRBV19 to TRBJ2-5; D is ambiguous. This CDR3 is built from 12 residues. Germline V gene data show CDR1 as LNHDA and CDR2 as SQIVND (reference sequence). V shed 1 base and J shed 4 bases, with 4 bases lying between them. The CDR3 DNA is TGTGCCAGTAGTATAGCGGGAGAGACCCAGTACTTC. This codes for CASSIAGETQYF.

The J gene is TRBJ2-2, the V gene TRBV7-8; possibly TRBD2 for D (6 bases). CDR1 and CDR2 (germline): SGHVS, FQNEAQ. This CDR3 has 16 amino acids. V dropped 0 bases and J dropped 5 bases, with 13 bases sitting between them. CDR3 protein: CASSLAELAYTGELFF. The CDR3 nucleotides read TGTGCCAGCAGCTTAGCGGAACTAGCCTATACCGGGGAGCTGTTTTTT.

The rearrangement joins TRBV18 to TRBJ2-7; D is unclear. With 3 bases removed from V and 5 bases from J, the gap between germline ends came to 8 bases. In germline, CDR1 is KGHSH, CDR2 LQKENI. The CDR3 is 12 residues long. Here the CDR3 reads CASSPTRDEQYF. The CDR3 DNA follows: TGTGCCAGCTCACCGACACGCGACGAGCAGTACTTC.

CDR3 bases: TGTGCCAGCAGCCTCGGACAGGGTGGGACCGGGGAGCTGTTTTTT. Its protein product is CASSLGQGGTGELFF. V gene TRBV7-9 combines with J gene TRBJ2-2; the match to TRBD1 covers 8 bases. The junction had 7 bases not matched to a gene; V was cut back by 5 bases and J by 5 bases. The CDR3 is 15 amino acids. Germline CDR1 reads SEHNR; CDR2 reads FQNEAQ (reference sequence).

V gene TRBV18 combines with J gene TRBJ1-2; D ambiguous. The CDR3 contains 15 residues. CDR1 KGHSH and CDR2 LQKENI come from the germline V gene. V was clipped by 3 bases and J by 3 bases, with 14 bases between them. The CDR3, as DNA: TGTGCCAGCTCACCCCGGGTGGGAGAGGACTATGGCTACACCTTC. It specifies CASSPRVGEDYGYTF.

In its sample, this clone was seen once. The chain is built from TRBV9 and TRBJ2-1, with 9 bases matching TRBD2. The CDR3 covers 16 residues. Germline V gives CDR1 SGDLS, CDR2 YYNGEE. The V and J ends lost 2 bases and 8 bases, in that order; junction bases with no gene match: 11. Written as DNA, the CDR3 is TGTGCCAGCAGCGTCTTCCTTGCGGGAGGGCCCGATGAGCAGTTCTTC. Translated: CASSVFLAGGPDEQFF. Drawing the rest from reference TRBV9 and TRBJ2-1, the complete variable domain is DSGVTQTPKHLITATGQRVTLRCSPRSGDLSVYWYQQSLDQGLQFLIQYYNGEERAKGNILERFSAQQFPDLHSELNLSSLELGDSALYFCASSVFLAGGPDEQFFGPGTRLTVL.

A few counts support this clone. V is TRBV7-9 and J is TRBJ2-7; D is possibly TRBD1 (6 bases). Germline loops: CDR1 SEHNR, CDR2 FQNEAQ (reference sequence). The CDR3 length is 15 residues. V gave up 7 bases and J gave up 0 bases, with 16 bases separating them. CDR3 nucleotide sequence: TGTGCCAGCAATCTACCGGGACACAGCTCCTACGAGCAGTACTTC. Translated, it gives CASNLPGHSSYEQYF.

The chain couples TRBV18 to TRBJ2-2; 9 bases are shared with TRBD1. CDR1 is KGHSH and CDR2 is LQKENI in the germline V gene. The ends lost 3 bases at V and 4 bases at J; junction bases unmatched: 3. There are 15 residues in the CDR3. The CDR3 spells CASSPGQGSTGELFF. Written as DNA, the CDR3 is TGTGCCAGCTCACCGGGACAGGGAAGCACCGGGGAGCTGTTTTTT.

In nucleotides, the CDR3 is TGTGCCGCCTTCCTCACAAGTGCAGGGGCCAACGTCCTGACTTTC. As protein: CAAFLTSAGANVLTF. This rearrangement joins TRBV30 to TRBJ2-6; no reliable D call. Germline CDR1 GTSNPN, CDR2 SVGIG (reference sequence). The CDR3 has 15 amino acids. With 8 bases removed from V and 4 bases from J, the gap between germline ends came to 18 bases.

The rearrangement links TRBV27 to TRBJ2-3; D might be TRBD2 (6 bases). The CDR3 is 14 residues long. Germline V CDR1 and CDR2: MNHEY, SMNVEV (reference sequence). Trimming stripped 2 bases from V and 2 bases from J, with 8 bases between. In DNA, the CDR3 is TGTGCCAGCAGTTTACAGCGGGTCACAGATACGCAGTATTTT. As protein: CASSLQRVTDTQYF.

The V call is TRBV5-5, the J call TRBJ2-3; 11 bases agree with TRBD2. This CDR3 is 15 amino acids long. V trimming: 2 bases; J trimming: 5 bases; junction bases outside the gene matches: 4. From germline, CDR1 is SGHKS and CDR2 YYEKEE (reference sequence). Here the CDR3 reads CASSFITSGRDTQYF. The CDR3 nucleotides read TGTGCCAGCAGCTTCATAACTAGCGGGAGAGATACGCAGTATTTT.

This rearrangement joins TRBV11-1 to TRBJ2-1; TRBD2 is a possible D gene (6 bases). The CDR3 loop spans 12 amino acids. The germline CDR1 and CDR2 sequences are SGHAT and FQDESV (reference sequence). With 6 bases removed from V and 9 bases from J, the gap between germline ends came to 12 bases. For the CDR3, the DNA is TGTGCCAGCAGTACCCGCGGGGTTGAGCAGTTCTTC. This sequence encodes CASSTRGVEQFF.

The CDR3 DNA sequence: TGTGCCAGCAGTTTACAGAGGGCTGCGGCTAACTATGGCTACACCTTC. Translating it yields CASSLQRAAANYGYTF. This chain joins TRBV6-5 and TRBJ1-2; D remains unclear. Trimming removed 4 bases from V and 0 bases from J, with 15 bases in between. Germline V gene lookup returns CDR1 MNHEY and CDR2 SVGAGI. The CDR3 is 16 amino acids.

The chain couples TRBV5-1 to TRBJ2-1; 8 nucleotides match TRBD2. This CDR3 spans 15 amino acids. Germline loops: CDR1 SGHRS, CDR2 YFSETQ. The J segment lost 6 bases and the V segment lost 0 bases, leaving 5 bases of the junction unmatched. CDR3 sequence: CASSLEGTRLNEQFF. The CDR3 nucleotides are TGCGCCAGCAGCTTGGAAGGGACTAGGCTCAATGAGCAGTTCTTC.

V and J are TRBV15 and TRBJ1-1, with a tentative D call TRBD1 (6 bases). The germline V and J ends were trimmed by 9 bases and 1 base, with 12 bases remaining between them. CDR1 is LNHNV, CDR2 YYDKDF, per germline (reference sequence). The CDR3 consists of 13 residues. The CDR3 spells CATAGTPNTEAFF. The CDR3 DNA reads TGTGCCACAGCCGGGACACCGAACACTGAAGCTTTCTTT. Looking up the rest from reference TRBV15 and TRBJ1-1 gives the full variable domain: DAMVIQNPRYQVTQFGKPVTLSCSQTLNHNVMYWYQQKSSQAPKLLFHYYDKDFNNEADTPDNFQSRRPNTSFCFLDIRSPGLGDTAMYLCATAGTPNTEAFFGQGTRLTVV.

The CDR3 protein is CASSPPGDFQPQHF. CDR3 DNA sequence: TGTGCCAGCAGTCCCCCAGGGGATTTCCAGCCCCAGCATTTT. V gene TRBV28 combines with J gene TRBJ1-5, with D perhaps TRBD1 (6 bases). The germline gives CDR1 MDHEN, CDR2 SYDVKM. This CDR3 is 14 amino acids long. V gave up 5 bases and J gave up 7 bases, with 15 bases separating them.

V gene TRBV6-2 or TRBV6-3 combines with J gene TRBJ1-2; D uncertain. This CDR3 is built from 13 residues. Trimming took 4 bases from V and 8 from J, leaving 14 bases between them. Per the germline V gene, CDR1 is MNHEY and CDR2 is SVGEGT. The CDR3, as DNA: TGTGCCAGCAGTTTACCCGCCGACGGGGGCTACACCTTC. Its protein product is CASSLPADGGYTF.